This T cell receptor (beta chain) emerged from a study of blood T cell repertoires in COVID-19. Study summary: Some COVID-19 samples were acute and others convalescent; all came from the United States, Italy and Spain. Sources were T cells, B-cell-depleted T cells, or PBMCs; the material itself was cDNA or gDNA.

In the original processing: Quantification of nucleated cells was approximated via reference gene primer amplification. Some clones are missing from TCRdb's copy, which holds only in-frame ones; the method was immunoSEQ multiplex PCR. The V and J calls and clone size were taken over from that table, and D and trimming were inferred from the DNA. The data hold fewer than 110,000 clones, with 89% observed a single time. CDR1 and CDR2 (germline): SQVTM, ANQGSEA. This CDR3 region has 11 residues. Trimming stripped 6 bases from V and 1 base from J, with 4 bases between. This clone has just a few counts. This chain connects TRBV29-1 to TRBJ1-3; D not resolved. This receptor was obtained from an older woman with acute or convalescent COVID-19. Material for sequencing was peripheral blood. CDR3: CSVRSGNTIYF. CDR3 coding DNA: TGCAGCGTGAGGTCTGGAAACACCATATATTTT. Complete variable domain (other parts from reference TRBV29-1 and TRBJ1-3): SAVISQKPSRDICQRGTSLTIQCQVDSQVTMMFWYRQQPGQSLTLIATANQGSEATYESGFVIDKFPISRPNLTFSTLTVSNMSPEDSSIYLCSVRSGNTIYFGEGSWLTVV.